One sample yielded the 21 T cell receptor beta chains listed below, sequenced in a study of blood T cells in healthy people across ages. Combining a sample-barcoded 5' primer with a J-beta primer mix, a second PCR ran for roughly 7 to 11 cycles. TCRdb redid the calling of the 5' RACE reads with MiXCR, one entry per CDR3 protein. The table shows roughly 2 million distinct CDR3 sequences, with roughly 50% occurring only once. Specimen: blood. These receptors originate from a woman in her forties in good health.

The chain joins TRBV9 to TRBJ1-2, with 7 bases identical to TRBD1. This CDR3 comprises 14 residues. In germline, CDR1 is SGDLS, CDR2 YYNGEE. With 3 bases clipped from V and 8 bases from J, the junction kept 10 bases outside the gene matches. The CDR3 coding sequence is TGTGCCAGCAGCGAGGGGGACAGAGTATTAGGCTACACCTTC. The encoded protein is CASSEGDRVLGYTF.

The chain employs TRBV6-2 or TRBV6-3 and TRBJ2-3; 7 bases align to TRBD2. Germline CDR1 reads MNHEY; CDR2 reads SVGEGT. Losses at the gene ends were 4 bases for V and 2 bases for J; bases not matched to a gene: 9. The CDR3 is made up of 16 amino acids. CDR3 residues: CASSLRLGRVTDTQYF. The CDR3 DNA follows: TGTGCCAGCAGTTTACGGTTAGGGAGGGTCACAGATACGCAGTATTTT.

This clonotype has just a few counts. This rearrangement joins TRBV5-1 to TRBJ1-4; TRBD1 matches at 7 bases. Germline V lookup: CDR1 SGHRS, CDR2 YFSETQ. V lost 4 bases to trimming and J lost 5 bases; unmatched junction nucleotides: 5. The CDR3 has 14 residues. The CDR3 coding sequence is TGCGCCAGCAGCCACCGGGACAGAAATGAAAAACTGTTTTTT. This encodes CASSHRDRNEKLFF.

The chain is built from TRBV11-2 and TRBJ1-2; D unclear. V was pared by 3 bases and J by 1 base, with 6 bases between. Germline lookup yields CDR1 SGHAT and CDR2 FQNNGV. The CDR3 is made up of 13 amino acids. The CDR3: CASSLNINYGYTF. CDR3 nucleotides: TGTGCCAGCAGCTTGAACATTAACTATGGCTACACCTTC.

This clonotype was detected a few times. The rearrangement uses TRBV2 and TRBJ2-7; D is possibly TRBD1 (5 bases). The DNA end is more similar to TRBJ2-5, so the J call may be wrong. Germline V gene sequence: CDR1 SNHLY, CDR2 FYNNEI. The CDR3 totals 14 residues. CDR3 protein: CASEGRGISKTQYF. CDR3 in DNA: TGTGCCAGCGAAGGAAGGGGAATTTCGAAGACCCAGTACTTC.

In regard to this clonotype: At one end, the junction sequence differs from germline, possibly due to a read error. The rearrangement uses TRBV20-1 and TRBJ2-5; TRBD2 matches at 9 bases. CDR1 and CDR2 from the germline V gene are DFQATT and SNEGSKA (reference sequence). The length of the CDR3 is 15 residues. CDR3 in amino acids: CSARVAGGGQETLYF. The CDR3 coding sequence is TGCAGTGCTAGAGTTGCGGGGGGGGGCCAAGAGACCCTGTACTTC.

The chain carries TRBV20-1 and TRBJ1-1; 7 nucleotides match TRBD1. This CDR3 has 16 amino acids. Trimming cost V 6 bases and J 5 bases; bases outside gene matches: 18. Germline CDR1 DFQATT, CDR2 SNEGSKA (reference sequence). The CDR3 spells CSARTLETGKTTEAFF. The CDR3 DNA sequence: TGCAGTGCAAGAACTCTGGAGACAGGGAAGACGACTGAAGCTTTCTTT.

This sequence joins TRBV9 and TRBJ1-4; D gene ambiguous. The CDR3 has 15 amino acids. In germline, CDR1 is SGDLS, CDR2 YYNGEE. The germline V and J ends were trimmed by 3 bases and 3 bases, with 12 bases remaining between them. For the CDR3, the DNA is TGTGCCAGCAGCGGGAGAAAGGGCCCTAATGAAAAACTGTTTTTT. Protein product: CASSGRKGPNEKLFF. Full variable domain (rest looked up from reference TRBV9 and TRBJ1-4): DSGVTQTPKHLITATGQRVTLRCSPRSGDLSVYWYQQSLDQGLQFLIQYYNGEERAKGNILERFSAQQFPDLHSELNLSSLELGDSALYFCASSGRKGPNEKLFFGSGTQLSVL.

The sample holds a few counts of this clonotype. CDR3 bases: TGTGCCAGCAGTTACTTCGAAAAGGACAGGGGAATTGAGACCCAGTACTTC. Protein sequence: CASSYFEKDRGIETQYF. J is TRBJ2-5 and V is TRBV6-5, with 9 bases that match TRBD1. After removal of 1 base from V and 5 bases from J, the junction contained 11 bases not matched to a gene. CDR3 length: 17 amino acids. Germline CDR1 MNHEY, CDR2 SVGAGI.

This clonotype was seen a single time. V usage is TRBV6-2 or TRBV6-3 and J usage is TRBJ1-2; a possible D gene is TRBD1 (5 bases). The germline gives CDR1 MNHEY, CDR2 SVGEGT. The CDR3 totals 15 residues. Trimming pared 5 bases from V and 4 bases from J, leaving 17 bases between. CDR3 nucleotides: TGTGCCAGCAGTCCGTCCGGGACCGGGGCCTATGGCTACACCTTC. As protein: CASSPSGTGAYGYTF.

The chain couples TRBV3-1 to TRBJ2-4; 10 nucleotides match TRBD1. The V gene's germline CDR1 is LGHDT and CDR2 YNNKEL (reference sequence). The length of the CDR3 is 14 residues. The V gene end was trimmed by 2 bases and the J gene end by 8 bases; junction bases not matched to a gene: 3. The CDR3 reads CASSQRDRGDIQYF. CDR3 DNA sequence: TGTGCCAGCAGCCAAAGGGACAGGGGAGACATTCAGTACTTC.

The chain uses TRBV15 and TRBJ2-1; 8 nucleotides line up with TRBD1. Per germline, CDR1 LNHNV and CDR2 YYDKDF (reference sequence). The V and J ends lost 2 bases and 6 bases, in that order; junction bases with no gene match: 27. CDR3 size: 22 residues. For the CDR3, the DNA is TGTGCCACCAGCAGAAACCTGGACAGGGTGGGTGGTGGATGGGGGCAACTCAATGAGCAGTTCTTC. As protein: CATSRNLDRVGGGWGQLNEQFF.

There are a few counts of this clonotype. V and J are TRBV7-2 and TRBJ1-2; no clear D gene. This CDR3 region has 11 residues. Trimming shortened V by 2 bases and J by 8 bases, and 6 bases separated the two germline ends. The germline V gene encodes CDR1 SGHTA and CDR2 FQGNSA. The CDR3 sequence is CASSLLLGYTF. CDR3 sequence (DNA): TGTGCCAGCAGCTTACTCTTGGGCTACACCTTC.

This clonotype was recorded a few times. The chain uses TRBV9 and TRBJ2-5; D perhaps matches TRBD2 (5 bases). This CDR3 has 13 residues. V lost 4 bases, J lost 5 bases, and 12 bases lay in between. Looked up from germline, CDR1 is SGDLS and CDR2 is YYNGEE. The DNA for the CDR3 is TGTGCCAGCAGCATGACGACGGGGGAGACCCAGTACTTC. This encodes CASSMTTGETQYF.

The V call is TRBV2, the J call TRBJ2-1; maybe TRBD1 (5 bases). The germline gives CDR1 SNHLY, CDR2 FYNNEI. This CDR3 region has 14 residues. The V end was cut by 2 bases, the J end by 5 bases, with 10 bases between. The CDR3 DNA is TGTGCCAGCAGTGAAAACAGGATAAACAATGAGCAGTTCTTC. The encoded protein is CASSENRINNEQFF.

The genes are TRBV20-1 and TRBJ2-3; D not resolved. V was trimmed by 0 bases and J by 6 bases, leaving 13 bases between them. The CDR3 runs 14 residues. CDR1 and CDR2 from the germline V gene are DFQATT and SNEGSKA (reference sequence). CDR3 loop: CSARDVHPGDTQYF. The CDR3 DNA follows: TGCAGTGCTAGAGATGTCCACCCCGGGGATACGCAGTATTTT.

This chain connects TRBV20-1 to TRBJ2-4; 8 bases match TRBD1. V gave up 6 bases and J gave up 3 bases; unmatched junction bases: 13. The V gene's germline CDR1 is DFQATT and CDR2 SNEGSKA (reference sequence). This CDR3 is 16 amino acids long. This CDR3 is CSAPRAGQADKNIQYF. The CDR3 nucleotides read TGCAGTGCCCCTCGGGCGGGACAGGCGGACAAAAACATTCAGTACTTC.

The chain joins TRBV27 to TRBJ2-7; a possible D gene is TRBD1 (5 bases). The CDR3 has 15 residues. Germline assignment: CDR1 MNHEY and CDR2 SMNVEV (reference sequence). V lost 6 bases to trimming and J lost 2 bases, with 17 bases between them. CDR3 bases: TGTGCCAGCAGCCTAAGACAGACACTACCCTACGAGCAGTACTTC. This codes for CASSLRQTLPYEQYF.

V is TRBV6-1 and J is TRBJ1-5; D is possibly TRBD1 (6 bases). V lost 4 bases and J 7 bases, leaving 17 bases between the germline ends. CDR3 length: 15 residues. Germline CDR1 MNHNS, CDR2 SASEGT. The chain's CDR3 is CASSAEQGLGQPQHF. The CDR3 DNA is TGTGCCAGCAGTGCTGAACAGGGCCTGGGGCAGCCCCAGCATTTT.

This chain connects TRBV12-3 or TRBV12-4 to TRBJ2-1, with 11 bases that match TRBD2. After removal of 3 bases from V and 3 bases from J, the junction contained 4 bases not matched to a gene. The CDR3 has 16 residues. CDR3 in DNA: TGTGCCAGCAGTTTTGGCGGGACTAGCGGCTACAATGAGCAGTTCTTC. Residues: CASSFGGTSGYNEQFF.

Details on this clonotype: The germline gene is not matched at one end of the junction; a read error may be the cause. The chain couples TRBV29-1 to TRBJ2-3; D gene unclear. The CDR3 contains 15 residues. CDR1 is SQVTM and CDR2 is ANQGSEA in the germline V gene. CDR3 nucleotides: TGCAGCGTTATAGTCGGCTCCCTGGTCACAGATGCGCAGTATTTT. Amino acid sequence: CSVIVGSLVTDAQYF.